The 22 T cell receptor beta chains below were found in one sample sequenced in a study of technical replicates of blood from several donors. TCRdb's copy holds only in-frame clones and misses some; the assay was immunoSEQ multiplex PCR. There are about 8,000 clones in the sample; 85% to 90% occur only once, and around 10% lies in the top ten. The sequencing input was PBMCs. The receptors here all came from a human donor in good health.

The DNA of the CDR3 is TGTGCCAGCAGCCACCCGGGACAACTATCCTACGAGCAGTACTTC. It translates to CASSHPGQLSYEQYF. The chain is built from TRBV14 and TRBJ2-7; maybe TRBD1 (6 bases). The germline V gene has CDR1 SGHDN and CDR2 FVKESK. This CDR3 spans 15 amino acids. With 3 bases removed from V and 1 base from J, the gap between germline ends came to 13 bases.

The chain couples TRBV5-1 to TRBJ2-5, with 10 bases fitting TRBD1. The CDR3 runs 14 residues. J was trimmed by 4 bases and V by 4 bases; bases with no gene match: 4. CDR1 and CDR2 from the germline V gene are SGHRS and YFSETQ. CDR3 nucleotides: TGCGCCAGCAGCAGGGACAGGGGAGGAGAGACCCAGTACTTC. Its protein is CASSRDRGGETQYF.

V and J are TRBV28 and TRBJ1-1; TRBD1 matches at 8 bases. J was trimmed by 4 bases and V by 10 bases; bases with no gene match: 8. Per the germline V gene, CDR1 is MDHEN and CDR2 is SYDVKM. This CDR3 comprises 13 residues. The CDR3 DNA reads as TGTGCCACCCTGACAGGGGCGAGCACTGAAGCTTTCTTT. Translation gives CATLTGASTEAFF.

This chain uses TRBV10-2 with TRBJ2-7; 9 bases are shared with TRBD2. V was pared by 2 bases and J by 4 bases, with 9 bases of the junction left unmatched. CDR1 and CDR2 (germline): WSHSY, SAAADI. CDR3 length equals 16 residues. The CDR3 loop is CASSETSGWSVYEQYF. The DNA of the CDR3 is TGCGCCAGCAGTGAGACTAGCGGGTGGAGCGTGTACGAGCAGTACTTC.

The V and J genes are TRBV27 and TRBJ1-5; TRBD1 matches at 7 bases. Germline assignment: CDR1 MNHEY and CDR2 SMNVEV (reference sequence). The J segment lost 2 bases and the V segment lost 4 bases, leaving 5 bases of the junction unmatched. The CDR3 runs to 15 residues. CDR3 residues: CASSSRTGRNQPQHF. Here the CDR3 DNA reads TGTGCCAGCAGTTCCCGGACAGGCCGCAATCAGCCCCAGCATTTT.

The V gene is TRBV5-1, the J gene TRBJ2-7; D is unresolved. The CDR3 is made up of 13 amino acids. Germline CDR1 and CDR2: SGHRS and YFSETQ. V lost 4 bases, J lost 3 bases, and 11 bases lay in between. In DNA, the CDR3 is TGCGCCAGCAGCCCGTCTAGTCGCTACGAGCAGTACTTC. Protein product: CASSPSSRYEQYF.

The chain links TRBV6-6 to TRBJ1-2; TRBD1 agrees at 9 bases. Per germline, CDR1 MNHNY and CDR2 SVGAGI (reference sequence). Germline trimming cut 11 bases from V and 8 bases from J; bases unmatched to any gene: 15. This CDR3 spans 14 amino acids. CDR3 in DNA: TGTGCCGGTGCCTCCGGGACAGGGAATGGGGGCTACACCTTC. Translation: CAGASGTGNGGYTF.

This clone was seen only once. The chain is built from TRBV5-1 and TRBJ2-5, with a weak D call TRBD2 (6 bases). Trimming took 4 bases from V and 3 from J, leaving 10 bases between them. The CDR3 contains 13 residues. Per the germline V gene, CDR1 is SGHRS and CDR2 is YFSETQ. DNA for the CDR3: TGCGCCAGCAGCAGGGGACTTGAAGAGACCCAGTACTTC. Amino acid sequence: CASSRGLEETQYF.

The chain is built from TRBV27 and TRBJ1-1; 9 nucleotides line up with TRBD1. The trim removed 6 bases at V and 11 bases at J, leaving 7 bases unmatched. CDR3 size: 12 residues. The germline V gene has CDR1 MNHEY and CDR2 SMNVEV (reference sequence). In DNA form, the CDR3 reads TGTGCCAGCAGGGGGGACAGGGCCAGGGCTTTCTTT. Protein sequence: CASRGDRARAFF.

The chain uses TRBV6-1 and TRBJ1-5; D is uncertain. Trimming removed 4 bases from V and 6 bases from J, with 7 bases in between. Germline CDR1 MNHNS, CDR2 SASEGT. The CDR3 has 12 residues. This CDR3 is CASSANTQPQHF. DNA of the CDR3: TGTGCCAGCAGTGCAAACACTCAGCCCCAGCATTTT.

This chain links TRBV11-2 with TRBJ2-5; D is perhaps TRBD2 (6 bases). Germline CDR1 is SGHAT and CDR2 is FQNNGV. The CDR3 contains 14 residues. V was cut by 5 bases and J by 9 bases, with 19 bases left in between. CDR3 nucleotide sequence: TGTGCCAGCAGCCCACGCTTAGAACTAGCCGCCCAGTACTTC. It codes for CASSPRLELAAQYF.

This sequence joins TRBV9 and TRBJ2-3, with TRBD1 matching over 7 bases. The junction had 9 bases not matched to a gene; V was cut back by 5 bases and J by 3 bases. Germline values: CDR1 SGDLS, CDR2 YYNGEE. CDR3 length: 15 residues. The CDR3 DNA reads TGTGCCAGCAGTCCGACAGGGACAAGGACAGATACGCAGTATTTT. Translating it yields CASSPTGTRTDTQYF.

The chain uses TRBV11-2 and TRBJ2-3; tentative D call: TRBD2 (6 bases). V was trimmed by 5 bases and J by 6 bases, leaving 21 bases between them. CDR1 is SGHAT and CDR2 is FQNNGV in the germline V gene. The CDR3 sequence is 16 residues long. CDR3 loop: CASSLGGNPWQDTQYF. CDR3 nucleotide sequence: TGTGCCAGCAGCCTAGGAGGGAACCCGTGGCAGGATACGCAGTATTTT.

The chain recombines TRBV27 with TRBJ2-1; TRBD1 aligns across 10 bases. The germline CDR1 and CDR2 sequences are MNHEY and SMNVEV (reference sequence). The J segment lost 4 bases and the V segment lost 3 bases, leaving 9 bases of the junction unmatched. The CDR3 is 17 residues long. CDR3 nucleotides: TGTGCCAGCAGTTTCCCACGGGACAGGGGCCGGTACAATGAGCAGTTCTTC. Protein product: CASSFPRDRGRYNEQFF.

The chain couples TRBV9 to TRBJ2-4, with 13 positions matching TRBD2. CDR3 size: 16 residues. With 4 bases clipped from V and 6 bases from J, the junction kept 7 bases outside the gene matches. From germline, CDR1 is SGDLS and CDR2 YYNGEE. The CDR3 is CASSLGLAGQTNIQYF. CDR3 DNA sequence: TGTGCCAGCAGCTTGGGACTAGCGGGGCAAACAAACATTCAGTACTTC.

The chain recombines TRBV9 with TRBJ1-4; D possibly corresponds to TRBD1 (5 bases). Germline CDR1 reads SGDLS; CDR2 reads YYNGEE. The CDR3 contains 17 residues. Trimming cost V 0 bases and J 0 bases, with 12 bases left between them. CDR3 in DNA: TGTGCCAGCAGCGTAGAGGGAGGGGACGCAACTAATGAAAAACTGTTTTTT. It encodes CASSVEGGDATNEKLFF.

This CDR3 reads CASSVAGMTDTQYF. DNA of the CDR3: TGTGCCAGCAGTGTGGCAGGGATGACAGATACGCAGTATTTT. The gene calls are TRBV25-1 and TRBJ2-3; a possible D gene is TRBD1 (5 bases). This CDR3 is built from 14 residues. The germline V and J ends were trimmed by 4 bases and 3 bases, with 11 bases remaining between them. CDR1 is MGHDK and CDR2 is SYGVNS in the germline V gene.

The chain combines TRBV6-6 with TRBJ2-1, with D possibly TRBD1 on 5 matching bases. This CDR3 is 13 amino acids long. V was clipped by 11 bases and J by 4 bases, with 15 bases between them. Germline CDR1 MNHNY, CDR2 SVGAGI (reference sequence). CDR3 coding DNA: TGTGCCTCGACAGCAACAAATTACAATGAGCAGTTCTTC. It is translated as CASTATNYNEQFF.

The chain is built from TRBV10-2 and TRBJ1-1; the D gene is possibly TRBD1 (5 bases). The V end was cut by 3 bases, the J end by 4 bases, with 15 bases between. The CDR3 totals 15 residues. Germline values: CDR1 WSHSY, CDR2 SAAADI. CDR3 loop: CASSDGALRGTEAFF. CDR3 in DNA: TGCGCCAGCAGTGATGGGGCACTGCGGGGCACTGAAGCTTTCTTT.

The chain employs TRBV7-9 and TRBJ1-4, with TRBD1 matching 8 bases. V gave up 1 base and J gave up 5 bases; unmatched junction bases: 0. Per the germline V gene, CDR1 is SEHNR and CDR2 is FQNEAQ (reference sequence). The CDR3 length is 14 residues. The CDR3 reads CASSLGQGNEKLFF. CDR3 in DNA: TGTGCCAGCAGCTTAGGACAGGGGAATGAAAAACTGTTTTTT.

The chain carries TRBV27 and TRBJ2-6; D unclear. The germline CDR1 and CDR2 sequences are MNHEY and SMNVEV (reference sequence). V gave up 3 bases and J gave up 2 bases, with 8 bases separating them. This CDR3 spans 15 amino acids. For the CDR3, the DNA is TGTGCCAGCAGTTTCTGGAGTACTGGGGCCAACGTCCTGACTTTC. This gives the protein CASSFWSTGANVLTF. Combining the CDR3 with reference TRBV27 and TRBJ2-6 gives the whole variable domain EAQVTQNPRYLITVTGKKLTVTCSQNMNHEYMSWYRQDPGLGLRQIYYSMNVEVTDKGDVPEGYKVSRKEKRNFPLILESPSPNQTSLYFCASSFWSTGANVLTFGAGSRLTVL.

V usage is TRBV28 and J usage is TRBJ2-7, with a weak D call TRBD1 (6 bases). V lost 1 base and J 2 bases, leaving 12 bases between the germline ends. CDR3 length: 15 residues. Germline-derived CDR1 and CDR2 are MDHEN and SYDVKM. This CDR3 reads CASSLYLRGTYEQYF. The DNA for the CDR3 is TGTGCCAGCAGTTTATATCTCAGGGGCACCTACGAGCAGTACTTC.